The rows below give T cell receptor beta chains drawn from one sample of a study of identical twins. TCRdb reanalysed the 5' RACE reads using MiXCR and keeps one entry per CDR3 protein. Of fewer than 350,000 distinct CDR3 sequences listed, 8% to 9% were seen once; the top ten hold 2.1%. The same data also contributed to another study, on yellow fever vaccine responses in identical twins.

The specimen sequenced was memory (CD45RO+) T cells sorted from blood. These receptors came from a woman aged 18-30 years in good health. The CDR3 runs from the conserved cysteine through the conserved F or W. The order of the fields is clone size, D gene, V gene, J gene, CDR3 protein, CDR3 DNA. The D gene is left open where the match is weak. The listing skips clone size in some rows; elsewhere it reads once, few, many or a size class.

clone_size: many; d_call: NA; v_call: TRBV12-3/TRBV12-4; j_call: TRBJ1-3; cdr3_aa: CASSFGSSGNTIYF; cdr3_nt: TGTGCCAGCAGTTTCGGGTCCTCTGGAAACACCATATATTTT
clone_size: few; d_call: TRBD1; v_call: TRBV4-1; j_call: TRBJ1-3; cdr3_aa: CASSQAEQGSSGNTIYF; cdr3_nt: TGCGCCAGCAGCCAAGCGGAACAGGGGAGCTCTGGAAACACCATATATTTT
clone_size: few; d_call: NA; v_call: TRBV10-3; j_call: TRBJ2-1; cdr3_aa: CAISERPSNEQFF; cdr3_nt: TGTGCCATCAGTGAGAGGCCAAGCAATGAGCAGTTCTTC
clone_size: few; d_call: TRBD1; v_call: TRBV6-1; j_call: TRBJ1-5; cdr3_aa: CASRGTVSQHF; cdr3_nt: TGTGCCAGCAGGGGGACAGTGTCCCAGCATTTT
clone_size: few; d_call: TRBD2; v_call: TRBV6-1; j_call: TRBJ2-3; cdr3_aa: CASTPALGLAGTSTDTQYF; cdr3_nt: TGTGCCAGCACCCCCGCCTTGGGGCTAGCGGGCACTAGCACAGATACGCAGTATTTT
clone_size: few; d_call: TRBD2; v_call: TRBV29-1; j_call: TRBJ2-4; cdr3_aa: CSVASGRVGNIQYF; cdr3_nt: TGCAGCGTTGCTAGCGGGAGGGTTGGAAACATTCAGTACTTC
clone_size: many; d_call: NA; v_call: TRBV10-3; j_call: TRBJ2-2; cdr3_aa: CAAQRTDSNTGELFF; cdr3_nt: TGTGCCGCGCAGAGGACGGACTCGAACACCGGGGAGCTGTTTTTT
clone_size: NA; d_call: TRBD1; v_call: TRBV20-1; j_call: TRBJ1-2; cdr3_aa: CSARDWTGGGYGYTF; cdr3_nt: TGCAGTGCTAGAGACTGGACAGGGGGTGGCTATGGCTACACCTTC
clone_size: many; d_call: TRBD2; v_call: TRBV7-8; j_call: TRBJ2-3; cdr3_aa: CASSLGSAGLTDTQYF; cdr3_nt: TGTGCCAGCAGCTTAGGATCAGCGGGGCTCACAGATACGCAGTATTTT
clone_size: few; d_call: NA; v_call: TRBV12-3/TRBV12-4; j_call: TRBJ1-2; cdr3_aa: CASSDSRGFRRYTF; cdr3_nt: TGCGCCAGCAGTGATTCACGGGGCTTCAGACGCTACACCTTC
clone_size: few; d_call: NA; v_call: TRBV5-6; j_call: TRBJ1-1; cdr3_aa: CASSLGPTENTEAFF; cdr3_nt: TGTGCCAGCAGCTTGGGCCCTACAGAGAACACTGAAGCTTTCTTT
clone_size: many; d_call: NA; v_call: TRBV14; j_call: TRBJ2-5; cdr3_aa: CASSQGGLLQETQYF; cdr3_nt: TGTGCCAGCAGCCAAGGAGGGCTCCTCCAAGAGACCCAGTACTTC
clone_size: few; d_call: TRBD2; v_call: TRBV10-3; j_call: TRBJ2-1; cdr3_aa: CAIRALAGGQNEQFF; cdr3_nt: TGTGCCATCAGGGCCCTAGCGGGGGGGCAGAATGAGCAGTTCTTC
clone_size: NA; d_call: NA; v_call: TRBV20-1; j_call: TRBJ2-3; cdr3_aa: CSARDRGLPTDTQYF; cdr3_nt: TGCAGTGCTAGAGATCGTGGACTTCCCACAGATACGCAGTATTTT
clone_size: few; d_call: TRBD1; v_call: TRBV20-1; j_call: TRBJ1-4; cdr3_aa: CSARKDRGGEKLFF; cdr3_nt: TGCAGTGCTAGAAAGGACAGGGGGGGTGAAAAACTGTTTTTT
clone_size: NA; d_call: NA; v_call: TRBV7-8; j_call: TRBJ1-3; cdr3_aa: CASSSRTPGNTIYF; cdr3_nt: TGTGCCAGCTCTTCGCGGACACCTGGAAACACCATATATTTT
clone_size: many; d_call: NA; v_call: TRBV10-3; j_call: TRBJ2-1; cdr3_aa: CAIMPAARDSPGGNEQFF; cdr3_nt: TGTGCCATCATGCCCGCTGCTCGAGACTCACCCGGAGGCAATGAGCAGTTCTTC
clone_size: few; d_call: TRBD1; v_call: TRBV15; j_call: TRBJ2-7; cdr3_aa: CATSRPFTGGTYEQYF; cdr3_nt: TGTGCCACCAGCAGACCATTTACAGGGGGTACCTACGAGCAGTACTTC
clone_size: NA; d_call: NA; v_call: TRBV21-1; j_call: TRBJ1-4; cdr3_aa: CASSKVDRGRANEKLFF; cdr3_nt: TGTGCCAGCAGCAAGGTAGACAGGGGGAGAGCTAATGAAAAACTGTTTTTT
clone_size: many; d_call: NA; v_call: TRBV7-9; j_call: TRBJ2-7; cdr3_aa: CASSYERGANYEQYF; cdr3_nt: TGTGCCAGCAGCTACGAACGAGGGGCGAACTACGAGCAGTACTTC
clone_size: few; d_call: TRBD1; v_call: TRBV5-1; j_call: TRBJ2-1; cdr3_aa: CASSSPDRGRQFF; cdr3_nt: TGCGCCAGCAGCTCCCCGGACAGGGGTAGGCAGTTCTTC
clone_size: NA; d_call: TRBD2; v_call: TRBV25-1; j_call: TRBJ2-1; cdr3_aa: CASTDGGGAVEQFF; cdr3_nt: TGTGCCAGCACCGACGGCGGGGGGGCTGTTGAGCAGTTCTTC
clone_size: few; d_call: NA; v_call: TRBV7-8; j_call: TRBJ2-3; cdr3_aa: CASSLAESSNSQYF; cdr3_nt: TGTGCCAGCAGCTTAGCTGAGTCCTCGAACTCGCAGTATTTT
clone_size: many; d_call: TRBD2; v_call: TRBV6-1; j_call: TRBJ2-5; cdr3_aa: CASRRTTSGGETQYF; cdr3_nt: TGTGCCAGCAGGAGAACGACTAGCGGGGGGGAGACCCAGTACTTC
clone_size: few; d_call: NA; v_call: TRBV27; j_call: TRBJ2-7; cdr3_aa: CASKLSGTPHLGQYF; cdr3_nt: TGTGCCAGCAAACTATCTGGGACGCCTCATCTTGGGCAGTACTTC
clone_size: few; d_call: TRBD1; v_call: TRBV6-1; j_call: TRBJ2-3; cdr3_aa: CASSEKPGTGYTQYF; cdr3_nt: TGTGCCAGCAGTGAAAAACCCGGGACAGGGTATACGCAGTATTTT
clone_size: many; d_call: NA; v_call: TRBV15; j_call: TRBJ2-1; cdr3_aa: CATSRGLHNEQFF; cdr3_nt: TGTGCCACCAGCAGAGGTTTACACAATGAGCAGTTCTTC
clone_size: few; d_call: TRBD1; v_call: TRBV6-1; j_call: TRBJ2-7; cdr3_aa: CASSRTGGVFEQYF; cdr3_nt: TGTGCCAGCAGCAGGACAGGGGGAGTCTTCGAGCAGTACTTC
clone_size: NA; d_call: TRBD2; v_call: TRBV7-3; j_call: TRBJ2-5; cdr3_aa: CASSSTAGVETQYF; cdr3_nt: TGTGCCAGCAGCTCAACAGCGGGAGTGGAGACCCAGTACTTC
clone_size: many; d_call: TRBD1; v_call: TRBV20-1; j_call: TRBJ1-6; cdr3_aa: CSALVQGAGSSPLHF; cdr3_nt: TGCAGTGCTCTAGTACAGGGGGCCGGGAGTTCACCCCTCCACTTT
clone_size: many; d_call: NA; v_call: TRBV7-9; j_call: TRBJ1-1; cdr3_aa: CASSSVRGLSGTEAFF; cdr3_nt: TGTGCCAGCAGCTCGGTGCGGGGGCTCTCGGGGACTGAAGCTTTCTTT
clone_size: many; d_call: TRBD2; v_call: TRBV6-1; j_call: TRBJ2-5; cdr3_aa: CASGGDYRETQYF; cdr3_nt: TGTGCCAGTGGAGGGGACTACCGGGAGACCCAGTACTTC
clone_size: NA; d_call: TRBD1; v_call: TRBV7-2; j_call: TRBJ2-5; cdr3_aa: CASSSAGTGYETQYF; cdr3_nt: TGTGCCAGCAGCTCGGCCGGGACAGGGTATGAGACCCAGTACTTC
clone_size: few; d_call: NA; v_call: TRBV6-4; j_call: TRBJ2-3; cdr3_aa: CASSDGSSSTDTQYF; cdr3_nt: TGTGCCAGCAGTGACGGGAGTTCTAGCACAGATACGCAGTATTTT
clone_size: many; d_call: TRBD2; v_call: TRBV10-2; j_call: TRBJ2-7; cdr3_aa: CASSESLAGEYEQYF; cdr3_nt: TGCGCCAGCAGTGAGTCCTTAGCGGGAGAATACGAGCAGTACTTC
clone_size: many; d_call: TRBD2; v_call: TRBV29-1; j_call: TRBJ2-3; cdr3_aa: CSATGLAGADTQYF; cdr3_nt: TGCAGCGCAACTGGACTAGCGGGGGCAGATACGCAGTATTTT
clone_size: many; d_call: TRBD1; v_call: TRBV10-3; j_call: TRBJ2-6; cdr3_aa: CAIQGALGANVLTF; cdr3_nt: TGTGCCATCCAGGGGGCGCTTGGGGCCAACGTCCTGACTTTC
clone_size: few; d_call: TRBD1; v_call: TRBV11-2; j_call: TRBJ1-6; cdr3_aa: CASSARIGTGGSSPLHF; cdr3_nt: TGTGCCAGCAGCGCGAGGATCGGGACAGGGGGCAGTTCACCCCTCCACTTT
clone_size: NA; d_call: TRBD1; v_call: TRBV7-2; j_call: TRBJ2-1; cdr3_aa: CASSRVSGQGAYNEQFF; cdr3_nt: TGTGCCAGCAGCCGAGTCAGTGGACAGGGGGCCTACAATGAGCAGTTCTTC
clone_size: NA; d_call: NA; v_call: TRBV12-2; j_call: TRBJ1-5; cdr3_aa: CASRLEGAGEEQPQHF; cdr3_nt: TGTGCAAGTCGCTTAGAGGGGGCAGGGGAAGAACAGCCCCAGCATTTT
clone_size: many; d_call: NA; v_call: TRBV15; j_call: TRBJ2-5; cdr3_aa: CATSRVFIDRRYQETQYF; cdr3_nt: TGTGCCACCAGCAGAGTTTTTATCGACAGGCGCTACCAAGAGACCCAGTACTTC
clone_size: NA; d_call: NA; v_call: TRBV15; j_call: TRBJ1-6; cdr3_aa: CATSRNRNSPLHF; cdr3_nt: TGTGCCACCAGCAGGAACCGCAATTCACCCCTCCACTTT
clone_size: NA; d_call: TRBD2; v_call: TRBV28; j_call: TRBJ2-3; cdr3_aa: CASRGGLGLAGRDDTQYF; cdr3_nt: TGTGCCAGCAGGGGGGGACTGGGACTAGCGGGACGGGACGATACGCAGTATTTT
clone_size: many; d_call: NA; v_call: TRBV28; j_call: TRBJ1-3; cdr3_aa: CASSRGGTGNTIYF; cdr3_nt: TGTGCCAGCAGCAGGGGAGGCACTGGAAACACCATATATTTT
clone_size: NA; d_call: TRBD2; v_call: TRBV27; j_call: TRBJ2-3; cdr3_aa: CASTASRTGAAGVQYF; cdr3_nt: TGTGCCAGCACCGCGTCAAGGACGGGAGCCGCGGGGGTGCAGTATTTT
clone_size: NA; d_call: NA; v_call: TRBV12-3/TRBV12-4; j_call: TRBJ2-6; cdr3_aa: CAICSTGLTRRGANVLTF; cdr3_nt: TGTGCCATCTGTTCAACAGGGTTAACAAGGCGGGGGGCCAACGTCCTGACTTTC
clone_size: NA; d_call: TRBD2; v_call: TRBV6-1; j_call: TRBJ2-2; cdr3_aa: CASRILAGTGELFF; cdr3_nt: TGTGCCAGCAGAATCCTAGCGGGAACCGGGGAGCTGTTTTTT
clone_size: many; d_call: NA; v_call: TRBV11-2; j_call: TRBJ2-5; cdr3_aa: CASSLGFLAYQYF; cdr3_nt: TGTGCCAGCAGCTTAGGGTTCTTGGCCTATCAGTACTTC
clone_size: many; d_call: TRBD1; v_call: TRBV12-3/TRBV12-4; j_call: TRBJ2-1; cdr3_aa: CASKDRGSYNEQFF; cdr3_nt: TGTGCCAGCAAAGACAGGGGCTCCTACAATGAGCAGTTCTTC
clone_size: once; d_call: TRBD2; v_call: TRBV6-1; j_call: TRBJ2-5; cdr3_aa: CATKSGTSGEETQYF; cdr3_nt: TGTGCCACCAAGAGTGGGACTAGCGGGGAAGAGACCCAGTACTTC
clone_size: NA; d_call: TRBD2; v_call: TRBV7-8; j_call: TRBJ2-3; cdr3_aa: CASSSTSGSFYVGTDTQYF; cdr3_nt: TGTGCCAGCAGCTCGACTAGCGGGAGTTTTTATGTGGGCACAGATACGCAGTATTTT